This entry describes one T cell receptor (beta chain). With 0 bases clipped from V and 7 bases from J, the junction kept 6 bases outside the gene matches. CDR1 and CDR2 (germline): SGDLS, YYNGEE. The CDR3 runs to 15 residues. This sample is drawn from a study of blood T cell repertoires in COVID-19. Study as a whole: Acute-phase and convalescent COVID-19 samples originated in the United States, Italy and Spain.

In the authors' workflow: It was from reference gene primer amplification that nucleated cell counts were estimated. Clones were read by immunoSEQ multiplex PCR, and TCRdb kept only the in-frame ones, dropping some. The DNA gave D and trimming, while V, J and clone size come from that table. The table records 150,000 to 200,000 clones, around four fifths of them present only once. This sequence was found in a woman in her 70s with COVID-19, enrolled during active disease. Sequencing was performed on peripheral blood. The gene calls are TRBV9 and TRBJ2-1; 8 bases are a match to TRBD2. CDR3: CASSVGPAGVNEQFF. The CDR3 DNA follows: TGTGCCAGCAGCGTAGGACCAGCGGGGGTAAATGAGCAGTTCTTC.